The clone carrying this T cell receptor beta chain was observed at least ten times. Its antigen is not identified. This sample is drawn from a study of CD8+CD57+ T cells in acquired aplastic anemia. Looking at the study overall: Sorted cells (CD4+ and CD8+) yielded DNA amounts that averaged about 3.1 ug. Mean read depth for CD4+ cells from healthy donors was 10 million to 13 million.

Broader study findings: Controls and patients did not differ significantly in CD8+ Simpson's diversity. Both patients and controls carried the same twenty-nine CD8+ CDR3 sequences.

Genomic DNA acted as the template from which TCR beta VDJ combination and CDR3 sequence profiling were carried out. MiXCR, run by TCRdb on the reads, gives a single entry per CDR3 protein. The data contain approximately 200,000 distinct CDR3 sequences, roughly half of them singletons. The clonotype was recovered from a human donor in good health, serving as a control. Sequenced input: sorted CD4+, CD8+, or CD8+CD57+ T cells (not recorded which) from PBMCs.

CDR3 amino acids: CASSFDRVYNEQFF. Written as DNA, the CDR3 is TGTGCCAGCAGCTTCGACAGGGTCTACAATGAGCAGTTCTTC. This chain uses TRBV7-2 with TRBJ2-1; 7 bases match TRBD1. This CDR3 has 14 amino acids. Germline V gives CDR1 SGHTA, CDR2 FQGNSA. With 3 bases clipped from V and 3 bases from J, the junction kept 2 bases outside the gene matches.